The clone carrying this T cell receptor beta chain was seen repeatedly, ten times or more. Its cognate antigen is unknown. Individual cDNA molecules carried attached unique molecular identifiers. TCRdb processed the 5' RACE reads anew with MiXCR; each CDR3 protein has one entry. The table records 57,000 or so distinct CDR3 sequences, about 12% of them present only once. The sample is drawn from a study of early T cells in non-severe SARS-CoV-2 infection. Study overall: With bulk RNA from unsorted whole blood as input, sequencing yielded unpaired chains. Overall study results and limits: Matches to VDJdb favored anti-spike CD8 responses and missed private and CD4 specificities.

This TCR was sampled from an adult who was a healthcare worker with PCR-confirmed SARS-CoV-2 infection or an uninfected control (not recorded which). The donor label of this sample is uncertain. Sequencing was performed on whole blood, taken at baseline.

The CDR3: CAIRSLPGYTF. CDR3 sequence (DNA): TGTGCCATCAGGAGCCTCCCTGGCTACACCTTC. The genes are TRBV12-3 or TRBV12-4 and TRBJ1-2; D is undetermined. The CDR3 loop spans 11 amino acids. Trimming shortened V by 10 bases and J by 7 bases, and 13 bases separated the two germline ends.